This T cell receptor beta chain originates from a study of blood T cell repertoires in COVID-19. As for the study in general: The United States, Italy and Spain supplied acute and convalescent COVID-19 samples. In each case, the material was cDNA or gDNA derived from T cells, B-cell-depleted T cells, or PBMCs.

There are 13 residues in the CDR3. The germline gives CDR1 SGHKS, CDR2 YYEKEE (reference sequence). Between the trimmed V and J ends, which lost 0 bases and 8 bases, there was a span of 8 bases. Generated by immunoSEQ multiplex PCR, the TCRdb table keeps only in-frame clones and is missing some. The data contain roughly 99,000 clones, 84% of them singletons. This TCR was recovered from a human donor in a cohort sampled during active COVID-19. What was sequenced was peripheral blood. The rearrangement uses TRBV5-5 and TRBJ1-4, with D unresolved. This CDR3 is CASSLAYSEKLFF. Written as DNA, the CDR3 is TGTGCCAGCAGCTTGGCGTACAGCGAAAAACTGTTTTTT.